Listed here are 10 T cell receptor beta chains from one sample, sequenced in a study of metastatic and nonmetastatic thyroid tumors. TCRdb re-analyzed the PCR reads using MiXCR. The table has approximately 74,000 clones, approximately 14% seen once. Each patient went into thyroid surgery without having received any treatment. Sequencing was done on a sample of blood. These receptors all stem from a male donor with papillary thyroid cancer or a benign thyroid nodule (not recorded which). Some clones in this sample may be carry-over from other donors' samples.

This clone was picked up many times. The chain carries TRBV2 and TRBJ2-1; no reliable D call. Germline V gene data show CDR1 as SNHLY and CDR2 as FYNNEI. Trimming shortened V by 4 bases and J by 7 bases, and 11 bases separated the two germline ends. This CDR3 is 13 amino acids long. In DNA form, the CDR3 reads TGTGCCAGCAGTGTGATAGCCTGGAATGAGCAGTTCTTC. Its translation is CASSVIAWNEQFF.

The rearrangement joins TRBV19 to TRBJ2-7; D not certain. Per the germline V gene, CDR1 is LNHDA and CDR2 is SQIVND (reference sequence). Trimming stripped 0 bases from V and 5 bases from J, with 11 bases between. The CDR3 has 14 amino acids. DNA for the CDR3: TGTGCCAGTAGTATAGATCTAGGGCGCGACGAGCAGTACTTC. Protein: CASSIDLGRDEQYF. The full variable domain, in which reference TRBV19 and TRBJ2-7 provide the parts outside the CDR3, is DGGITQSPKYLFRKEGQNVTLSCEQNLNHDAMYWYRQDPGQGLRLIYYSQIVNDFQKGDIAEGYSVSREKKESFPLTVTSAQKNPTAFYLCASSIDLGRDEQYFGPGTRLTVT.

This chain connects TRBV19 to TRBJ1-5; tentative D call: TRBD1 (6 bases). V gave up 3 bases and J gave up 0 bases, with 15 bases separating them. The CDR3 has 17 residues. CDR1 and CDR2 from the germline V gene are LNHDA and SQIVND (reference sequence). The CDR3 DNA is TGTGCCAGTAGTATTAGGGACACACGTTATAGCAATCAGCCCCAGCATTTT. Encoded protein: CASSIRDTRYSNQPQHF.

This clone was recorded many times. The chain combines TRBV12-3 or TRBV12-4 with TRBJ1-2; D is uncertain. The V end lost 3 bases, the J end lost 4 bases, and 9 bases lay between the germline ends. This CDR3 region has 13 residues. The CDR3 region is CASSLIEGYGYTF. The CDR3 coding sequence is TGTGCCAGCAGTTTGATAGAAGGCTATGGCTACACCTTC.

Details on this clone: A much larger clone sits a single nucleotide away, making a read error possible. Other DNA sequences of this sample code for an identical CDR3. The rearrangement uses TRBV19 and TRBJ2-5; 8 positions agree with TRBD1. Unmatched junction bases numbered 11, after V lost 3 bases and J lost 5 bases. The CDR3 covers 16 residues. Germline CDR1 and CDR2: LNHDA and SQIVND (reference sequence). CDR3 in amino acids: CASSMLGAGGRETQYF. The CDR3 DNA reads as TGTGCCAGTAGTATGTTGGGGGCAGGGGGCCGGGAGACCCAGTACTTC. Based on the CDR3 plus reference TRBV19 and TRBJ2-5, the full variable domain is DGGITQSPKYLFRKEGQNVTLSCEQNLNHDAMYWYRQDPGQGLRLIYYSQIVNDFQKGDIAEGYSVSREKKESFPLTVTSAQKNPTAFYLCASSMLGAGGRETQYFGPGTRLLVL.

This clone was counted only a few times. The J gene is TRBJ1-5, the V gene TRBV6-1; 7 nucleotides align to TRBD1. Trimming took 6 bases from V and 4 from J; bases not matched to a gene: 6. This CDR3 has 14 residues. The V gene's germline CDR1 is MNHNS and CDR2 SASEGT. The chain's CDR3 is CASRRTGMNQPQHF. CDR3 nucleotides: TGTGCCAGCAGGCGGACAGGTATGAATCAGCCCCAGCATTTT.

This clone showed up many times. The rearrangement links TRBV5-6 to TRBJ2-5; 14 nucleotides match TRBD2. CDR1 is SGHDT and CDR2 is YYEEEE in the germline V gene. V shed 4 bases and J 7 bases; nucleotides not matched to a gene: 9. The CDR3 covers 16 residues. CDR3 DNA: TGTGCCAGCAGCGGGGGGGGACTAGCGGGAGAAGCGACCCAGTACTTC. Its protein product is CASSGGGLAGEATQYF. Full variable domain (outside the CDR3, taken from reference TRBV5-6 and TRBJ2-5): DAGVTQSPTHLIKTRGQQVTLRCSPKSGHDTVSWYQQALGQGPQFIFQYYEEEERQRGNFPDRFSGHQFPNYSSELNVNALLLGDSALYLCASSGGGLAGEATQYFGPGTRLLVL.

Ten or more counts support this clone. V and J are TRBV27 and TRBJ2-1; 7 positions agree with TRBD1. The CDR3 covers 13 residues. Trimming at V came to 9 bases and at J to 9 bases, leaving 11 bases not matched to a gene. Per the germline V gene, CDR1 is MNHEY and CDR2 is SMNVEV (reference sequence). CDR3 residues: CASPTGSVAEQFF. In nucleotides, the CDR3 is TGTGCCAGTCCGACAGGGAGCGTGGCTGAGCAGTTCTTC.

This clone was observed a handful of times. This may arise from a read error, as a much more abundant clone is one base away. This chain uses TRBV6-2 or TRBV6-3 with TRBJ2-1; weak D call: TRBD2 (6 bases). This CDR3 region has 18 residues. Germline values: CDR1 MNHEY, CDR2 SVGEGT. CDR3 loop: CASSSRLEGVLSYNERFF. DNA for the CDR3: TGTGCCAGCAGTTCAAGACTAGAGGGAGTTTTATCCTACAATGAGCGGTTCTTC.

The sample holds a few counts of this clone. This rearrangement joins TRBV19 to TRBJ1-5; D gene uncertain. Deletions cut 10 bases from V and 1 base from J, with 14 bases between. The CDR3 loop spans 14 amino acids. The germline V gene encodes CDR1 LNHDA and CDR2 SQIVND (reference sequence). Here the CDR3 DNA reads TGTGCCAACCCAGGAATTACGAGCAATCAGCCCCAGCATTTT. Protein product: CANPGITSNQPQHF.